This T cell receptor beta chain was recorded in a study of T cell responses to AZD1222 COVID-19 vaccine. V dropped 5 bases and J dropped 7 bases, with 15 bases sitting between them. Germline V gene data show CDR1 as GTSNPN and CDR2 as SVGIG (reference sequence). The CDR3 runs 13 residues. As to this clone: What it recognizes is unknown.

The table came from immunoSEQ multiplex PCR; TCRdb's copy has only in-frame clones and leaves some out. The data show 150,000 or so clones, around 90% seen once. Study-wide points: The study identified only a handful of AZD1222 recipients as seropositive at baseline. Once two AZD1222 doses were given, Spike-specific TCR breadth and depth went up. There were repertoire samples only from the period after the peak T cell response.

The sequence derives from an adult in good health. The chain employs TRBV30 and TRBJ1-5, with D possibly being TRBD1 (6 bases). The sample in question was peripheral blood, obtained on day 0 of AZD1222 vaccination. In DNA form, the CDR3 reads TGTGCCTGGGGGGGGCAGGCGGGGCAGCCCCAGCATTTT. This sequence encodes CAWGGQAGQPQHF.